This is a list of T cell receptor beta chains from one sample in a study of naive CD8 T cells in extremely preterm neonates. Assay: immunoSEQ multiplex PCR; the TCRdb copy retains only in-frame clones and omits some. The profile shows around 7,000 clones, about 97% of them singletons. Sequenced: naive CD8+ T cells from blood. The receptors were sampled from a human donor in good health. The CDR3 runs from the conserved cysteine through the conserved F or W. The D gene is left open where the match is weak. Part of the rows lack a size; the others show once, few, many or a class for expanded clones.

DNA: TGCGCCAGCAGACAAACCGGGACTAGCGCTTACGAGCAGTACTTC
CDR3: CASRQTGTSAYEQYF
V: TRBV4-1
J: TRBJ2-7
size: .
D: TRBD2

DNA: TGTGCCAGCAGCCGGGAGGGACCCTATGGCTACACCTTC
CDR3: CASSREGPYGYTF
V: TRBV27
J: TRBJ1-2
size: .
D: .

DNA: TGTGCCAGCAGCCCCGGGACTAGCGGGAGAAGTGATACGCAGTATTTT
CDR3: CASSPGTSGRSDTQYF
V: TRBV7-8
J: TRBJ2-3
size: .
D: TRBD2

DNA: TGTGCCAGCAGCCCCCACTCAAGCGAGCAGTACTTC
CDR3: CASSPHSSEQYF
V: TRBV4-2
J: TRBJ2-7
size: few
D: .

DNA: TGCAGCGTTCCACAGGGGGCTGAAGCTTTCTTT
CDR3: CSVPQGAEAFF
V: TRBV29-1
J: TRBJ1-1
size: .
D: TRBD1

DNA: TGTGCCAGCAGCCCGCGGAGGGGTTCGGGCTATGGCTACACCTTC
CDR3: CASSPRRGSGYGYTF
V: TRBV7-9
J: TRBJ1-2
size: .
D: .

DNA: TGTGCCAGCAGCCCGTTAGCGGAAGGAACCTACGAGCAGTACTTC
CDR3: CASSPLAEGTYEQYF
V: TRBV7-6
J: TRBJ2-7
size: .
D: .

DNA: TGTGCCAGCGGGACTCTACGCGAGCAGTTCTTC
CDR3: CASGTLREQFF
V: TRBV2
J: TRBJ2-1
size: .
D: .

DNA: TGTGCCAGCGGAATAGCGGGAGCCGGGGAGCTGTTTTTT
CDR3: CASGIAGAGELFF
V: TRBV5-4
J: TRBJ2-2
size: .
D: TRBD2

DNA: TGTGCCAGCAGCCCCCGGGAGGGGGCGGATGTAGAGACCCAGTACTTC
CDR3: CASSPREGADVETQYF
V: TRBV13
J: TRBJ2-5
size: .
D: .

DNA: TGTGCCAGTACCACAGGGAACACTGAAGCTTTCTTT
CDR3: CASTTGNTEAFF
V: TRBV19
J: TRBJ1-1
size: .
D: .

DNA: TGTGCCAGTAGTTCAGCGCTGAACACTGAAGCTTTCTTT
CDR3: CASSSALNTEAFF
V: TRBV19
J: TRBJ1-1
size: .
D: .

DNA: TGTGCCTGGAGTGTCCAATGGGACAGGCCCTCCGAGCAGTACTTC
CDR3: CAWSVQWDRPSEQYF
V: TRBV30
J: TRBJ2-7
size: .
D: TRBD1

DNA: TGTGCCAGCAGTTTACCCAGGGGTGAAGCTTTCTTT
CDR3: CASSLPRGEAFF
V: TRBV28
J: TRBJ1-1
size: .
D: .

DNA: TGTGCCAGCGCTGGACTAGCGGGAAGCACAGATACGCAGTATTTT
CDR3: CASAGLAGSTDTQYF
V: TRBV4-2
J: TRBJ2-3
size: .
D: TRBD2

DNA: TGTGCCAGCAGTATGGGACAGGGCAATCAGCCCCAGCATTTT
CDR3: CASSMGQGNQPQHF
V: TRBV27
J: TRBJ1-5
size: .
D: TRBD1

DNA: TGTGCCAGCAGACCCGGGACTAGCGGCTACGAGCAGTACTTC
CDR3: CASRPGTSGYEQYF
V: TRBV27
J: TRBJ2-7
size: .
D: TRBD2

DNA: TGTGCCAGCAGCCCCCCGGTGGTGGAGACAGGGGCTTACAATGAGCAGTTCTTC
CDR3: CASSPPVVETGAYNEQFF
V: TRBV7-9
J: TRBJ2-1
size: .
D: TRBD1

DNA: TGTGCCAGCAGCCCCCTAGGCGAGCAGTACTTC
CDR3: CASSPLGEQYF
V: TRBV7-9
J: TRBJ2-7
size: .
D: .

DNA: TGTGCCCTAAAGGCAGGGGACTATGGCTACACCTTC
CDR3: CALKAGDYGYTF
V: TRBV19
J: TRBJ1-2
size: .
D: .

DNA: TGTGCCAGCAGCGTAGGGTCGGGGGCTGAAGCTTTCTTT
CDR3: CASSVGSGAEAFF
V: TRBV9
J: TRBJ1-1
size: .
D: .

DNA: TGTGCCAGCAGCCCACCCGGCAGGGAGGACACCGGGGAGCTGTTTTTT
CDR3: CASSPPGREDTGELFF
V: TRBV11-2
J: TRBJ2-2
size: once
D: .

DNA: TGTGCCAGCAGTTTTTTTGGGGGCGGAGATACGCAGTATTTT
CDR3: CASSFFGGGDTQYF
V: TRBV27
J: TRBJ2-3
size: .
D: .

DNA: TGCGCCAGCAGGGGGCTAGCGGAAGATACCCAGTACTTC
CDR3: CASRGLAEDTQYF
V: TRBV4-1
J: TRBJ2-5
size: .
D: TRBD2

DNA: TGCGCCAGCCTGACGGGAGATACGCAGTATTTT
CDR3: CASLTGDTQYF
V: TRBV4-1
J: TRBJ2-3
size: .
D: .

DNA: TGTGCCAGCAGTTACTCCCCCCCCGTCCTGTTTTTT
CDR3: CASSYSPPVLFF
V: TRBV6-6
J: TRBJ1-4
size: .
D: .

DNA: TGTGCCTGGAGTGACACTAGGATATCCGCGTTAGATGAGCAGTTCTTC
CDR3: CAWSDTRISALDEQFF
V: TRBV30
J: TRBJ2-1
size: .
D: .

DNA: TGTGCCTGGACTAGCGGGATAACCTACGAGCAGTACTTC
CDR3: CAWTSGITYEQYF
V: TRBV30
J: TRBJ2-7
size: once
D: TRBD2

DNA: TGTGCCAGCAGCTTATTTGCGGGAGGGCCTAAAAATGAATACAATGAGCAGTTCTTC
CDR3: CASSLFAGGPKNEYNEQFF
V: TRBV7-6
J: TRBJ2-1
size: .
D: TRBD2

DNA: TGTGCCAGCAGCCATCCCGGGGGGGTTCGCGAGCAGTACTTC
CDR3: CASSHPGGVREQYF
V: TRBV14
J: TRBJ2-7
size: .
D: TRBD2

DNA: TGTGCCAGCAGTTACGGCCAGGATAGCAATCAGCCCCAGCATTTT
CDR3: CASSYGQDSNQPQHF
V: TRBV6-5
J: TRBJ1-5
size: .
D: .

DNA: TGTGCCAGCAGCCCCACTAGACAGGTTGGTTGGAGCGGGGAGCTGTTTTTT
CDR3: CASSPTRQVGWSGELFF
V: TRBV9
J: TRBJ2-2
size: .
D: .

DNA: TGTGCCACCGAGCGGCTCTCCTACAATGAGCAGTTCTTC
CDR3: CATERLSYNEQFF
V: TRBV5-6
J: TRBJ2-1
size: .
D: .

DNA: TGTGCCTGGAGTGCCAGCGGGAACTACAATGAGCAGTTCTTC
CDR3: CAWSASGNYNEQFF
V: TRBV30
J: TRBJ2-1
size: once
D: TRBD2